This is a list of T cell receptor beta chains from one sample in a study of shared clonotypes between healthy human individuals. The data were produced by immunoSEQ multiplex PCR, yet TCRdb's version contains in-frame clones alone and is incomplete. The sample holds about 1 million clones, about 75% seen once. Sequenced sample: memory CD4+ T cells sorted from blood. The receptor source for this set is a man younger than 30 in good health. The CDR3 runs from the conserved cysteine through the conserved F or W. The D gene is left open where the match is weak. Size is stated for part of the rows, as once, few or many counts, or as a class when the clone is expanded.

j_call clone_size cdr3_length v_call d_call cdr3_nt cdr3_aa
TRBJ2-3 few 16 TRBV2 . TGTGCCAGCAGTATCTCCCACCGGGATAGCACAGATACGCAGTATTTT CASSISHRDSTDTQYF
TRBJ1-6 . 14 TRBV18 . TGTGCCAGCTCCCAGAACAGGGATAATTCACCCCTCCACTTT CASSQNRDNSPLHF
TRBJ1-6 . 17 TRBV7-2 . TGTGCCAGCAGCTTAATCGAGATATGGGGTAGTAATTCACCCCTCCACTTT CASSLIEIWGSNSPLHF
TRBJ1-5 . 16 TRBV18 . TGTGCCAGCTCATCATCCTCGTGGGGACCCAATCAGCCCCAGCATTTT CASSSSSWGPNQPQHF
TRBJ2-5 . 15 TRBV28 . TGTGCCAGCAGTTCGGTTTCGGGCAGACAAGAGACCCAGTACTTC CASSSVSGRQETQYF
TRBJ2-7 few 14 TRBV5-6 . TGTGCCAGCAGCTTGATCAGGGTGAGCAACGAGCAGTACTTC CASSLIRVSNEQYF
TRBJ2-3 . 12 TRBV30 . TGTGCCTGGAGTCCCCCCGGTAGCGGGCAGTATTTT CAWSPPGSGQYF
TRBJ1-2 . 12 TRBV7-2 . TGTGCCAGCAGCTTCCTTTCCTATGGCTACACCTTC CASSFLSYGYTF
TRBJ2-7 . 15 TRBV11-2 . TGTGCCAGCAGCTTAGTCCGACAGAGCTCCTACGAGCAGTACTTC CASSLVRQSSYEQYF
TRBJ1-2 . 14 TRBV13 . TGTGCCAGCAGTGTGGCAGGGGAGGGGGATGGCTACACCTTC CASSVAGEGDGYTF
TRBJ1-5 once 13 TRBV5-8 . TGTGCCAGCAGCCACCTCACGGTTCAGCCCCAGCATTTT CASSHLTVQPQHF
TRBJ2-7 . 15 TRBV5-6 . TGTGCCAGCAGCTTGAGTCTCGGGGGCATCTACGAGCAGTACTTC CASSLSLGGIYEQYF
TRBJ2-1 . 15 TRBV5-1 TRBD2 TGCGCCAGCAGCTCGACTAGCCGGGGGGGCAATGAGCAGTTCTTC CASSSTSRGGNEQFF
TRBJ1-2 few 15 TRBV11-2 . TGTGCCAGCAGCTTAGATCGTGGGCAGAAGGATGGCTACACCTTC CASSLDRGQKDGYTF
TRBJ1-6 . 12 TRBV25-1 . TGTGCCAGCAGCTCCACGGGGTCACCCCTCCACTTT CASSSTGSPLHF
TRBJ2-1 . 16 TRBV7-2 . TGTGCCAGCAGCCCGACGAGTGGGAGCTCCTACAATGAGCAGTTCTTC CASSPTSGSSYNEQFF
TRBJ2-7 . 17 TRBV5-1 . TGCGCCAGCAGCTGGGGGCCGCAACAGGGAAGCTCCTACGAGCAGTACTTC CASSWGPQQGSSYEQYF
TRBJ1-4 few 18 TRBV2 . TGTGCCAGCAGTGCGAGGACAACCTACAGGGCAACTAATGAAAAACTGTTTTTT CASSARTTYRATNEKLFF
TRBJ1-2 . 12 TRBV4-1 . TGCGCCAGCAGCCAATTAACCGGTGGCTACACCTTC CASSQLTGGYTF
TRBJ1-6 once 16 TRBV19 TRBD1 TGTGCCAGTAAGGAGGGGGCTTTGCCCTATAATTCACCCCTCCACTTT CASKEGALPYNSPLHF
TRBJ2-1 . 15 TRBV6-5 TRBD2 TGTGCCAGCAGAACAAGCGGGGGGGCCTACAATGAGCAGTTCTTC CASRTSGGAYNEQFF
TRBJ1-2 . 16 TRBV27 . TGTGCCAGCAGTTTTAGCGGGTCTTGGGCCGGCTATGGCTACACCTTC CASSFSGSWAGYGYTF
TRBJ2-5 . 13 TRBV2 . TGTGCCAGCAGGAAGCCAGACCTAGCGACCCAGTACTTC CASRKPDLATQYF
TRBJ1-6 few 16 TRBV5-4 . TGTGCCAGCAGCCTGGACTCATCAGTACGGGTGTCACCCCTCCACTTT CASSLDSSVRVSPLHF
TRBJ2-7 . 16 TRBV11-2 TRBD1 TGTGCCAGCAGCTTAGGAGTCGGGCAGGGGGTCGGCGAGCAGTACTTC CASSLGVGQGVGEQYF
TRBJ2-3 few 15 TRBV5-6 TRBD2 TGTGCCAGCATCCGGGGCGGGAGGGTTGGAGATACGCAGTATTTT CASIRGGRVGDTQYF
TRBJ2-3 . 15 TRBV9 TRBD2 TGTGCCAGCAGCGAGACTAGCGGATTCACAGATACGCAGTATTTT CASSETSGFTDTQYF